Presented here are 4 T cell receptor beta chains from one specimen sequenced in a study of T cell clonotyping in hematopoietic cell transplantation. Using immunoSEQ multiplex PCR, the repertoire was profiled, and TCRdb retains in-frame clones only, with some absent. The data contain 35,000 to 50,000 clones, around 85% of them singletons. Sample time point: recipient sample about 28 days before transplant, after cytoreduction. The sample was peripheral blood mononuclear cells, taken before stem cell transplant. These receptors all come from a man between 60 and 75 years old with acute myeloid leukemia. Some clones in this sample may be carry-over from other donors' samples.

The chain joins TRBV5-1 to TRBJ2-3; no definite D call. CDR1 and CDR2 (germline): SGHRS, YFSETQ. V shed 4 bases and J shed 1 base, with 13 bases lying between them. The CDR3 spans 15 residues. CDR3 in DNA: TGCGCCAGCAGCACCGAGGTAGCCCGCACAGATACGCAGTATTTT. This codes for CASSTEVARTDTQYF.

The chain couples TRBV6-1 to TRBJ1-5; unclear D gene. This CDR3 has 13 amino acids. V gave up 2 bases and J gave up 5 bases, with 7 bases separating them. CDR1 and CDR2 from the germline V gene are MNHNS and SASEGT. CDR3 residues: CASSELADQPQHF. The DNA of the CDR3 is TGTGCCAGCAGTGAACTTGCAGATCAGCCCCAGCATTTT.

J is TRBJ2-6 and V is TRBV19; no definite D call. Germline CDR1 and CDR2: LNHDA and SQIVND (reference sequence). The CDR3 contains 15 residues. The V end lost 3 bases, the J end lost 4 bases, and 10 bases lay between the germline ends. In DNA form, the CDR3 reads TGTGCCAGTAGTATTTTTGAATCAGGGGCCAACGTCCTGACTTTC. Its protein is CASSIFESGANVLTF.

The chain is built from TRBV7-2 and TRBJ2-3; 9 bases are a match to TRBD2. The J segment lost 6 bases and the V segment lost 5 bases, leaving 12 bases of the junction unmatched. The CDR3 loop spans 16 amino acids. Germline loops: CDR1 SGHTA, CDR2 FQGNSA. As DNA, the CDR3 is TGTGCCAGCAGCCCAGCGGCTAGCGGGGTGGGGGATACGCAGTATTTT. The encoded protein is CASSPAASGVGDTQYF. Drawing the rest from reference TRBV7-2 and TRBJ2-3, the complete variable domain is GAGVSQSPSNKVTEKGKDVELRCDPISGHTALYWYRQSLGQGLEFLIYFQGNSAPDKSGLPSDRFSAERTGGSVSTLTIQRTQQEDSAVYLCASSPAASGVGDTQYFGPGTRLTVL.